These T cell receptor beta chains were read from a single sample in a study of T-cell reconstitution after alpha-beta-depleted transplantation in children. TCRdb passed the PCR reads through MiXCR, listing each CDR3 protein once. The data show approximately 510,000 distinct CDR3 sequences, with approximately 20% seen just once and roughly 3.3% held by the top ten. The source material was PBMCs from the stem cell graft donor, sampled from the stem cell graft. The receptors derive from a human donor who donated a stem cell graft to a child with acute lymphoblastic leukemia. Each CDR3 is given with its conserved first and last residue. D genes are given only for firm matches. Size is omitted from some rows. Given values are once, few, many or a class for expanded clones.

V	size	J	D	length	CDR3	DNA
TRBV29-1	.	TRBJ1-1	TRBD1	12	CSVRDRVTEAFF	TGCAGCGTCAGAGACAGGGTCACTGAAGCTTTCTTT
TRBV29-1	.	TRBJ2-3	.	14	CSWVGAGSTDTQYF	TGCAGCTGGGTAGGGGCGGGAAGCACAGATACGCAGTATTTT
TRBV7-9	.	TRBJ1-1	.	16	CASSLAGAGANTEAFF	TGTGCCAGCAGCTTAGCAGGAGCAGGGGCTAACACTGAAGCTTTCTTT
TRBV20-1	once	TRBJ1-4	.	16	CCADRDVTATNEKLFF	TGCTGTGCGGACCGGGACGTCACGGCGACTAATGAAAAACTGTTTTTT
TRBV7-9	.	TRBJ2-7	.	16	CASSLALGQNTYEQYF	TGTGCCAGCAGCTTAGCTTTGGGGCAGAATACCTACGAGCAGTACTTC
TRBV15	few	TRBJ2-1	TRBD2	14	CATSRVSGKGEQFF	TGTGCCACCAGCAGAGTCAGCGGGAAGGGTGAGCAGTTCTTC
TRBV18	.	TRBJ1-1	.	14	CASSLPGLHTEAFF	TGTGCCAGCTCACTGCCGGGACTCCACACTGAAGCTTTCTTT
TRBV12-3/TRBV12-4	few	TRBJ2-1	.	15	CASSWATHEGNEQFF	TGTGCCAGCAGTTGGGCCACCCATGAAGGCAATGAGCAGTTCTTC
TRBV7-9	few	TRBJ2-7	.	11	CASSLTGEQYF	TGTGCCAGCAGCTTAACGGGGGAGCAGTACTTC
TRBV14	few	TRBJ1-1	.	15	CASSQVAGLNTEAFF	TGTGCCAGCAGCCAAGTCGCCGGTTTGAACACTGAAGCTTTCTTT
TRBV3-1	few	TRBJ2-5	.	14	CASSQASVQETQYF	TGTGCCAGCAGCCAAGCCTCGGTTCAAGAGACCCAGTACTTC
TRBV5-6	.	TRBJ2-1	.	14	CASKGTLSYNEQFF	TGTGCCAGCAAGGGCACTCTCTCCTACAATGAGCAGTTCTTC
TRBV5-6	.	TRBJ1-2	.	16	CASSIPPGESNYGYTF	TGTGCCAGCAGCATACCTCCGGGAGAATCTAACTATGGCTACACCTTC
TRBV10-2	.	TRBJ2-7	TRBD2	15	CASSEGAGGVDEQYF	TGCGCCAGCAGTGAGGGGGCGGGAGGGGTCGACGAGCAGTACTTC
TRBV5-5	.	TRBJ2-1	TRBD2	15	CASSWRASGRSEQFF	TGTGCCAGCAGCTGGAGGGCTAGCGGGAGGAGTGAGCAGTTCTTC
TRBV7-9	many	TRBJ2-7	.	11	CASSLRSEQYF	TGTGCCAGCAGCCTTAGAAGCGAGCAGTACTTC
TRBV7-6	few	TRBJ2-2	.	15	CASSLGSGFTGELFF	TGTGCCAGCAGCTTAGGGTCAGGATTTACCGGGGAGCTGTTTTTT
TRBV20-1	.	TRBJ2-7	.	13	CSALWLVSYEQYF	TGCAGTGCTTTATGGCTAGTCTCCTACGAGCAGTACTTC
TRBV4-1	few	TRBJ2-1	TRBD2	15	CASSLAGGTGNEQFF	TGCGCCAGCAGTCTAGCGGGAGGGACGGGCAATGAGCAGTTCTTC
TRBV4-1	.	TRBJ2-3	TRBD2	17	CASSPRSSGRLGDTQYF	TGCGCCAGCAGCCCTCGTAGTAGCGGGAGGCTCGGAGATACGCAGTATTTT
TRBV5-1	.	TRBJ2-7	.	13	CASSIGTLYEQYF	TGCGCCAGCAGCATCGGGACTCTCTACGAGCAGTACTTC
TRBV5-1	few	TRBJ1-5	.	16	CASSRDGGNSNQPQHF	TGCGCCAGCAGCCGGGACGGGGGGAATAGCAATCAGCCCCAGCATTTT
TRBV12-3/TRBV12-4	.	TRBJ1-4	.	15	CATQGYGVEGEKLFF	TGTGCCACCCAGGGATACGGGGTGGAGGGCGAAAAACTGTTTTTT
TRBV20-1	.	TRBJ2-4	.	11	CSASDIIVQYF	TGCAGTGCTAGCGACATAATCGTTCAGTACTTC
TRBV5-1	.	TRBJ2-7	TRBD2	14	CASSAGLADYEQYF	TGCGCCAGCAGCGCGGGACTAGCGGACTACGAGCAGTACTTC
TRBV6-4	.	TRBJ2-5	TRBD2	15	CASSEGTSGSGTQYF	TGTGCCAGCAGTGAGGGGACTAGCGGGAGCGGGACCCAGTACTTC
TRBV18	.	TRBJ2-7	.	15	CASSPPNMSSYEQYF	TGTGCCAGCTCACCACCCAATATGAGCTCCTACGAGCAGTACTTC
TRBV10-3	.	TRBJ2-7	.	14	CAISGTAMGYEQYF	TGTGCCATCAGTGGGACAGCCATGGGTTACGAGCAGTACTTC
TRBV30	.	TRBJ2-2	TRBD2	14	CAWGEGTNTGELFF	TGTGCCTGGGGGGAGGGAACGAACACCGGGGAGCTGTTTTTT